This is a list of T cell receptor beta chains from one sample in a study of blood T cells in healthy people across ages. In TCRdb, the 5' RACE reads were re-called with MiXCR into one record per CDR3 protein. The sample carries some 1 million distinct CDR3 sequences, over 35% recorded once. The sample was blood. The receptors derive from a woman aged 55-69 years in good health. CDR3s leave out the opening cysteine and the closing phenylalanine or tryptophan. D genes are given only for firm matches.

d_call: -
v_call: TRBV4-1
j_call: TRBJ1-4
cdr3_aa: ASSQDTQNEKLF

d_call: -
v_call: TRBV20-1
j_call: TRBJ2-7
cdr3_aa: SAPGASRGEQY

d_call: -
v_call: TRBV20-1
j_call: TRBJ2-7
cdr3_aa: SGLAVLRNSYEQY

d_call: -
v_call: TRBV25-1
j_call: TRBJ2-4
cdr3_aa: ASSEAGNFKNIQY

d_call: -
v_call: TRBV11-3
j_call: TRBJ2-1
cdr3_aa: ASSLGWQGNNEQF

d_call: -
v_call: TRBV11-3
j_call: TRBJ2-5
cdr3_aa: ASSPPRDQETQY

d_call: -
v_call: TRBV3-1
j_call: TRBJ2-7
cdr3_aa: ASSQSGYPYEQY

d_call: TRBD2
v_call: TRBV10-3
j_call: TRBJ2-3
cdr3_aa: AIEAGGGDTQY

d_call: -
v_call: TRBV9
j_call: TRBJ2-3
cdr3_aa: ASSPRDYTDTQY

d_call: -
v_call: TRBV30
j_call: TRBJ1-2
cdr3_aa: AWSVKWGGYGYT

d_call: -
v_call: TRBV27
j_call: TRBJ1-5
cdr3_aa: ASSLQADQPQH

d_call: TRBD2
v_call: TRBV11-2
j_call: TRBJ2-3
cdr3_aa: ASSSASGGGTDTQY

d_call: TRBD2
v_call: TRBV7-3
j_call: TRBJ2-1
cdr3_aa: AGSPRSKAGDEQF

d_call: -
v_call: TRBV10-3
j_call: TRBJ2-7
cdr3_aa: AISEPSASYEQY

d_call: TRBD2
v_call: TRBV9
j_call: TRBJ2-3
cdr3_aa: ASSGSSGSPDTQY

d_call: TRBD1
v_call: TRBV27
j_call: -
cdr3_aa: ASSLRQGVRYEQY

d_call: -
v_call: TRBV29-1
j_call: TRBJ2-1
cdr3_aa: SVEPDSPYNEQF

d_call: -
v_call: TRBV9
j_call: TRBJ2-7
cdr3_aa: ASSEEDRDYEQY

d_call: TRBD1
v_call: TRBV10-3
j_call: TRBJ2-7
cdr3_aa: AISPGQNYEQY

d_call: -
v_call: TRBV9
j_call: TRBJ2-3
cdr3_aa: ASSVAGKGTDTQY

d_call: TRBD1
v_call: TRBV28
j_call: TRBJ1-2
cdr3_aa: ASSTGTANYGYT

d_call: TRBD2
v_call: TRBV20-1
j_call: TRBJ2-7
cdr3_aa: SAPAGNAYEQY

d_call: TRBD1
v_call: TRBV20-1
j_call: TRBJ2-7
cdr3_aa: SARSRDSAYEQY

d_call: -
v_call: TRBV7-2
j_call: TRBJ2-7
cdr3_aa: ASSRPGVGEQY

d_call: TRBD1
v_call: TRBV4-1
j_call: TRBJ2-7
cdr3_aa: ASSQGQGDEQY

d_call: TRBD2
v_call: TRBV7-9
j_call: -
cdr3_aa: ASSFPTSTSGAYEQY

d_call: -
v_call: TRBV9
j_call: TRBJ2-1
cdr3_aa: ASSGRGSYNEQF

d_call: -
v_call: TRBV27
j_call: TRBJ1-2
cdr3_aa: ASSLSGGTLAGYT

d_call: TRBD2
v_call: TRBV7-3
j_call: TRBJ2-1
cdr3_aa: ASSRRSGSYEQF

d_call: -
v_call: TRBV7-9
j_call: TRBJ2-5
cdr3_aa: ASSPPWGETQY

d_call: -
v_call: TRBV12-3/TRBV12-4
j_call: TRBJ2-5
cdr3_aa: ASSVRGVETQY

d_call: -
v_call: TRBV20-1
j_call: -
cdr3_aa: SASPVQTQRETQY

d_call: -
v_call: TRBV20-1
j_call: TRBJ2-7
cdr3_aa: SARGQGNPREQY